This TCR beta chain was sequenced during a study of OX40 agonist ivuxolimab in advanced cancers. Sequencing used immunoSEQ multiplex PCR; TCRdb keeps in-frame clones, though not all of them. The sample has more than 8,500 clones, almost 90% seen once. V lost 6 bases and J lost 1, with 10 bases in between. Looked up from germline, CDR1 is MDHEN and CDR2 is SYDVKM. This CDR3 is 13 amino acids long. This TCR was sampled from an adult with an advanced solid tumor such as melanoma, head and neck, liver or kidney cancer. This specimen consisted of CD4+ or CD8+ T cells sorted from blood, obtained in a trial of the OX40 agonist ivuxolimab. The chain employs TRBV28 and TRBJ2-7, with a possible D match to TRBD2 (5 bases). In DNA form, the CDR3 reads TGTGCCAGCAGGGACTCCTTTTCCTACGAGCAGTACTTC. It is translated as CASRDSFSYEQYF.